The rows below give T cell receptor beta chains drawn from one sample of a study of blood T cell repertoires in COVID-19. Assay used: immunoSEQ multiplex PCR; TCRdb lists only in-frame clones, some missing. Here the sample spans some 130,000 clones, around 89% being singletons. Material: peripheral blood. The receptors stem from a man aged 50 to 59 with active or convalescent COVID-19. The CDR3 runs from the conserved cysteine through the conserved F or W. Fields, in order: V gene, D gene, CDR3 length, CDR3 protein. A D gene is named only where the DNA matches it firmly.

TRBV2,TRBD2,16,CASSGGLAGGSYEQYF
TRBV21-1,.,16,CASSKGWPSRPDTQYF
TRBV28,TRBD1,13,CASLGQGFDEQYF
TRBV4-2,TRBD2,12,CASSHLAATQYF
TRBV5-4,.,14,CASSSPGLGAEQYF
TRBV9,.,15,CASSVVGSSYNEQFF
TRBV5-6,TRBD1,16,CASSFNPGQANYGYTF
TRBV7-2,.,14,CASSLARQSTEAFF
TRBV30,.,10,CAWSGFEAFF
TRBV5-4,TRBD1,16,CASSQPGETGVNIQYF
TRBV7-9,TRBD2,14,CASSRSGSYNEQFF
TRBV5-1,.,16,CASSLIGAGSGNTIYF
TRBV7-2,.,13,CASSLYSVYEQYF
TRBV23-1,TRBD1,15,CASRPGTGVVNIQYF
TRBV3-1/TRBV3-2,TRBD1,15,CASSHPGTGGGKLFF
TRBV14,.,15,CASSQAGGRYNEQFF
TRBV7-2,.,13,CASSWRADYEQYF
TRBV10-3,TRBD2,17,CAISEGGLAADYNEQFF
TRBV24-1,.,15,CATSDPRTGMVTQYF
TRBV5-1,TRBD1,14,CASSSTGTDQPQHF
TRBV19,TRBD1,14,CASSKGQGGQPQHF
TRBV19,TRBD2,16,CASSIRSGGATDTQYF
TRBV29-1,TRBD1,14,CSVGWQGASTEAFF
TRBV5-1,TRBD2,16,CASSLSGLAAYNEQFF
TRBV5-1,.,15,CASSLGAGVHQPQHF
TRBV19,TRBD1,13,CASKRQGPYEQYF
TRBV7-8,.,16,CASSLVRGVSNQPQHF
TRBV3-1/TRBV3-2,.,14,CASSQGRTNSPLHF
TRBV6-5,.,14,CATLLAPGDYGYTF
TRBV6-2/TRBV6-3,.,15,CASSYGDWSVGEQFF
TRBV5-1,.,15,CASSLSSGEGNTIYF
TRBV11-2,TRBD2,18,CASSHGLAGGGSSYEQYF
TRBV7-2,.,14,CASSAGAGANVLTF